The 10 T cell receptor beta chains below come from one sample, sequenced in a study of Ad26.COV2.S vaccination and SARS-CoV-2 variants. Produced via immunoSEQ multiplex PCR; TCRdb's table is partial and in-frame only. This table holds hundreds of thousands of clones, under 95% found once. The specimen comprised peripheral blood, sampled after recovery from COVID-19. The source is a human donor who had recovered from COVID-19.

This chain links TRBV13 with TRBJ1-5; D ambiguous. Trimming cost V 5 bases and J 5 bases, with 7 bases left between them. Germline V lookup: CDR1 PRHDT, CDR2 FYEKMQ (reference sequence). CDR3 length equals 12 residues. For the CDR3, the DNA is TGTGCCAGCAGCCACGGCGATCAGCCCCAGCATTTT. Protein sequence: CASSHGDQPQHF. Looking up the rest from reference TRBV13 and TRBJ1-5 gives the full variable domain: AAGVIQSPRHLIKEKRETATLKCYPIPRHDTVYWYQQGPGQDPQFLISFYEKMQSDKGSIPDRFSAQQFSDYHSELNMSSLELGDSALYFCASSHGDQPQHFGDGTRLSIL.

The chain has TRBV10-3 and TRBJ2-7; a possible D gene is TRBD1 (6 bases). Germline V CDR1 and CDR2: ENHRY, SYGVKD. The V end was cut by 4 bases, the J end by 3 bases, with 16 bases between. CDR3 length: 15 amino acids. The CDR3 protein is CAISGLTGADYEQYF. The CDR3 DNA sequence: TGTGCCATCAGTGGGCTGACAGGCGCGGACTACGAGCAGTACTTC.

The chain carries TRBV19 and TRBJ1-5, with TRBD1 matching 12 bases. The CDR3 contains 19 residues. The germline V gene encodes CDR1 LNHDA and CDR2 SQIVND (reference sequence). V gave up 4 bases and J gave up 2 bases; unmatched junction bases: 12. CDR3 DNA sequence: TGTGCCAGTAGTAAGGGAACGGGACAGGGGGCCTTAGGCAATCAGCCCCAGCATTTT. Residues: CASSKGTGQGALGNQPQHF.

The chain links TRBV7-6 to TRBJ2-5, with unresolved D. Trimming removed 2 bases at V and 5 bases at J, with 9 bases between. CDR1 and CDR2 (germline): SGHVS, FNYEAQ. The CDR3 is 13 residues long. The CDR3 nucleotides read TGTGCCAGCAGCTTATTTGTCAGGGAGACCCAGTACTTC. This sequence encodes CASSLFVRETQYF.

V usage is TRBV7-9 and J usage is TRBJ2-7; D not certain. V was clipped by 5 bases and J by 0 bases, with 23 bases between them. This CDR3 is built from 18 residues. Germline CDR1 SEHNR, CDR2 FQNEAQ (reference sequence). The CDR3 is CASSPLVGPSYSSYEQYF. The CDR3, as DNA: TGTGCCAGCAGCCCGTTAGTTGGCCCATCATACAGCTCCTACGAGCAGTACTTC.

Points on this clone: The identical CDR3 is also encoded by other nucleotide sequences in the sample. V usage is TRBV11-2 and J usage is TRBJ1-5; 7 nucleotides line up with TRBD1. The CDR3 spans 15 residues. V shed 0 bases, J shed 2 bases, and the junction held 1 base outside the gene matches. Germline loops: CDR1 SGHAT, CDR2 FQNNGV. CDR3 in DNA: TGTGCCAGCAGCTTAGACAGGGGGGGCAATCAGCCCCAGCATTTT. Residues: CASSLDRGGNQPQHF. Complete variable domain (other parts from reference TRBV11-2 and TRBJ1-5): EAGVAQSPRYKIIEKRQSVAFWCNPISGHATLYWYQQILGQGPKLLIQFQNNGVVDDSQLPKDRFSAERLKGVDSTLKIQPAKLEDSAVYLCASSLDRGGNQPQHFGDGTRLSIL.

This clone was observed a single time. The CDR3: CASSIGDPYNEQFF. The CDR3 DNA reads TGTGCCAGTAGTATAGGGGACCCATACAATGAGCAGTTCTTC. The V call is TRBV19, the J call TRBJ2-1, with D perhaps being TRBD1 or TRBD2 (5 bases each). Germline V CDR1 and CDR2: LNHDA, SQIVND (reference sequence). The CDR3 consists of 14 residues. V shed 1 base and J shed 4 bases, with 8 bases lying between them.

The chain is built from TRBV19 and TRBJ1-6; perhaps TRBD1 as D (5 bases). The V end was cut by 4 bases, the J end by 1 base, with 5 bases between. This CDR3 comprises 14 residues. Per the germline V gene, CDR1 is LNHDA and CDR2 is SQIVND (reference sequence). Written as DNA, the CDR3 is TGTGCCAGTAGTACAGGGTCCTATAATTCACCCCTCCACTTT. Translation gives CASSTGSYNSPLHF.

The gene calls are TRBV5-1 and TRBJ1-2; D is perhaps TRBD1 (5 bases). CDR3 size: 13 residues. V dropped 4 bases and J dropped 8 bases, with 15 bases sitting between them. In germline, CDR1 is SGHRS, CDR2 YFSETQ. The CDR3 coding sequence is TGCGCCAGCAGCCCCCAGGGTTTAGACGGCTACACCTTC. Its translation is CASSPQGLDGYTF.

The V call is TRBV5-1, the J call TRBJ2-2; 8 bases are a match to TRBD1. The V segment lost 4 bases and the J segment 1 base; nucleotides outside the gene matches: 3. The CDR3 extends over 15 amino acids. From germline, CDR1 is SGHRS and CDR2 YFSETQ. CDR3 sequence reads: CASSVTGGNTGELFF. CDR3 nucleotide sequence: TGCGCCAGCAGCGTTACAGGGGGGAACACCGGGGAGCTGTTTTTT. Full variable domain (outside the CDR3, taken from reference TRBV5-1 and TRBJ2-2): KAGVTQTPRYLIKTRGQQVTLSCSPISGHRSVSWYQQTPGQGLQFLFEYFSETQRNKGNFPGRFSGRQFSNSRSEMNVSTLELGDSALYLCASSVTGGNTGELFFGEGSRLTVL.